This T cell receptor beta chain derives from a study of blood T cell repertoires in COVID-19. On the study more broadly: Acute and convalescent COVID-19 specimens originated in the United States, Italy and Spain. T cells, B-cell-depleted T cells, or PBMCs provided the cDNA or gDNA that served as material.

Germline V gives CDR1 MNHEY, CDR2 SVGAGI. The CDR3 covers 12 residues. The V segment lost 6 bases and the J segment 5 bases; nucleotides outside the gene matches: 3. This table comes from immunoSEQ multiplex PCR, and its TCRdb copy is limited to in-frame clones, with some not included. The sample carries around 140,000 clones, around nine tenths recorded once. Sequencing was performed on peripheral blood. The chain couples TRBV6-5 to TRBJ2-7, with 8 bases that match TRBD1. The TCR originated in a human donor in a cohort sampled during active COVID-19. The CDR3 here is CASRSQGDEQYF. DNA for the CDR3: TGTGCCAGCAGATCACAGGGGGACGAGCAGTACTTC.